These T cell receptor beta chains were read from a single sample in a study of blood T cell repertoires in COVID-19. Clones were read by immunoSEQ multiplex PCR, and TCRdb kept only the in-frame ones, dropping some. The sample lists 300,000 to 350,000 clones; 90% were seen once. The sequencing input was PBMCs or T cells enriched from blood (not recorded which). The receptors shown here come from a woman aged 18-30 years with acute COVID-19. Both conserved end residues are part of each CDR3. A D gene is named only where the DNA matches it firmly. Clone size, where shown, is once, few, many, or a class for clones that have expanded.

NA,TRBV15,TRBJ1-1,TRBD1,CATSRDHRTGYANEAFF,TGTGCCACCAGCAGAGATCACAGGACAGGGTATGCGAATGAAGCTTTCTTT
NA,TRBV5-1,TRBJ1-6,NA,CASSPYSPLHF,TGCGCCAGCAGCCCCTATTCACCCCTCCACTTT
once,TRBV5-4,TRBJ1-1,NA,CASSFGGEAFF,TGTGCCAGCAGCTTTGGCGGGGAAGCTTTCTTT
NA,TRBV5-1,TRBJ2-5,TRBD2,CASSHAALAGVVQETQYF,TGCGCCAGCAGCCACGCCGCGTTAGCGGGAGTAGTCCAAGAGACCCAGTACTTC
NA,TRBV5-1,TRBJ2-7,NA,CASSAPSYEQYF,TGCGCCAGCAGCGCGCCGTCCTACGAGCAGTACTTC
few,TRBV29-1,TRBJ1-3,NA,CSVEQGSIYF,TGCAGCGTTGAGCAGGGATCCATATATTTT
NA,TRBV30,TRBJ1-4,NA,CAWSLRANEKLFF,TGTGCCTGGAGTTTGCGAGCTAATGAAAAACTGTTTTTT
NA,TRBV27,TRBJ2-5,NA,CASRALTGTQYF,TGTGCCAGCAGGGCACTAACCGGGACCCAGTACTTC
once,TRBV11-3,TRBJ2-7,NA,CASSFYEGGYEQYF,TGTGCCAGCAGCTTTTATGAAGGCGGCTACGAGCAGTACTTC
NA,TRBV28,TRBJ1-2,NA,CASSLSGFNYGYTF,TGTGCCAGCAGTTTATCGGGATTTAACTATGGCTACACCTTC
once,TRBV11-3,TRBJ2-7,NA,CASSLVSFYEQYF,TGTGCCAGCAGCTTAGTATCTTTCTACGAGCAGTACTTC
NA,TRBV30,TRBJ1-5,NA,CAWSIAGPQHF,TGTGCCTGGAGTATCGCGGGGCCCCAGCATTTT
NA,TRBV28,TRBJ2-5,TRBD2,CATGVGRGETQYF,TGTGCCACCGGGGTGGGGAGGGGAGAGACCCAGTACTTC
NA,TRBV21-1,TRBJ1-2,NA,CASSAPGQGVNGYTF,TGTGCCAGCAGCGCACCGGGACAGGGGGTCAATGGCTACACCTTC
NA,TRBV14,TRBJ2-1,NA,CASSQPRVPYNEQFF,TGTGCCAGCAGCCAGCCCCGAGTTCCCTACAATGAGCAGTTCTTC
NA,TRBV3-1/TRBV3-2,TRBJ1-4,NA,CASSQVSREKLFF,TGTGCCAGCAGCCAAGTATCCAGGGAAAAACTGTTTTTT
NA,TRBV6-5,TRBJ1-3,NA,CASAGGVVSGNTIYF,TGTGCCAGCGCCGGAGGAGTTGTCTCTGGAAACACCATATATTTT
few,TRBV5-1,TRBJ2-1,TRBD2,CASSLEVAGDYNEQFF,TGCGCCAGCAGCTTGGAAGTAGCGGGAGACTACAATGAGCAGTTCTTC
NA,TRBV24-1,TRBJ2-2,TRBD1,CATSPGQGRNTGELFF,TGTGCCACCAGCCCAGGACAGGGGAGAAACACCGGGGAGCTGTTTTTT
NA,TRBV19,TRBJ2-7,TRBD1,CASSKSGTGYYEQYF,TGTGCCAGTAGTAAATCCGGGACAGGGTACTACGAGCAGTACTTC
NA,TRBV19,TRBJ2-2,TRBD1,CASSSKTGTSGGTGELFF,TGTGCCAGTAGTTCGAAAACAGGGACCTCAGGGGGCACCGGGGAGCTGTTTTTT
many,TRBV30,TRBJ1-2,TRBD1,CAWRAGTGTFNYGYTF,TGTGCCTGGAGGGCCGGGACAGGGACCTTTAACTATGGCTACACCTTC
medium-sized,TRBV19,TRBJ2-2,TRBD1,CASRQGATGELFF,TGTGCCAGTAGACAGGGGGCCACCGGGGAGCTGTTTTTT
NA,TRBV5-1,TRBJ2-1,NA,CASSLANAENYNEQFF,TGCGCCAGCAGCTTGGCCAACGCGGAAAACTACAATGAGCAGTTCTTC
NA,TRBV19,TRBJ2-5,TRBD2,CASAPAAGGVETQYF,TGTGCCAGTGCGCCTGCAGCGGGAGGCGTAGAGACCCAGTACTTC
once,TRBV7-6,TRBJ2-6,NA,CASSLRHLSGANVLTF,TGTGCCAGCAGCTTACGACACCTCTCTGGGGCCAACGTCCTGACTTTC
NA,TRBV28,TRBJ1-2,TRBD1,CASSLLDRDGYTF,TGTGCCAGCAGCCTACTCGACAGGGATGGCTACACCTTC